This note documents a single T cell receptor beta chain sequence. This sample was taken from a study of CD8 T cells in Susac syndrome. Reverse transcription of about 0.45 to 1 ug RNA used random hexamers. Across 54 Vbeta and 13 Jbeta, TCR beta CDR3 was amplified with immunoSEQ multiplex PCR. TCRdb analysed the immunoSEQ multiplex PCR reads with MiXCR anew, one entry per CDR3 protein. This sample has roughly 200,000 distinct CDR3 sequences, with around 95% found just once. FACS was used to enrich TEMRA cells, whereas the CD8+ and CD4+ T cells were obtained by negative isolation. The germline V gene encodes CDR1 SGDLS and CDR2 YYNGEE. V lost 2 bases and J lost 0; bases outside the gene matches: 3. The CDR3 is 15 residues long.

The receptor comes from a human donor with multiple sclerosis. The chain joins TRBV9 to TRBJ2-3; 7 bases map to TRBD2. The source material was CD4+ T cells from PBMCs. DNA of the CDR3: TGTGCCAGCAGCGTTGGCGGGGGTAGCACAGATACGCAGTATTTT. Its protein product is CASSVGGGSTDTQYF. The full variable domain, in which reference TRBV9 and TRBJ2-3 provide the parts outside the CDR3, is DSGVTQTPKHLITATGQRVTLRCSPRSGDLSVYWYQQSLDQGLQFLIQYYNGEERAKGNILERFSAQQFPDLHSELNLSSLELGDSALYFCASSVGGGSTDTQYFGPGTRLTVL.